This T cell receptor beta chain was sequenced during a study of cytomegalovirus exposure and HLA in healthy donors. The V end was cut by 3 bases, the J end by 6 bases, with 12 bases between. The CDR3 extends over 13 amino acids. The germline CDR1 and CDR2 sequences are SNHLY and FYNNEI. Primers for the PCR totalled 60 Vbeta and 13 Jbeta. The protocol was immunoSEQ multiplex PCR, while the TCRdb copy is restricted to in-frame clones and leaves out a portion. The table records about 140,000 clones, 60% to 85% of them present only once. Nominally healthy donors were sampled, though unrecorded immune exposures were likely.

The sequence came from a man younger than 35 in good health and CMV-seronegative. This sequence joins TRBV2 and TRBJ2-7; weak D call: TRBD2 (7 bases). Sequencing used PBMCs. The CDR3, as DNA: TGTGCCAGCAGTGAGCGGGGGCCCACCGAGCAGTACTTC. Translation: CASSERGPTEQYF. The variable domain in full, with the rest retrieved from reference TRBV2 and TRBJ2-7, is EPEVTQTPSHQVTQMGQEVILRCVPISNHLYFYWYRQILGQKVEFLVSFYNNEISEKSEIFDDQFSVERPDGSNFTLKIRSTKLEDSAMYFCASSERGPTEQYFGPGTRLTVT.